Below, 22 T cell receptor beta chains from the same sample are listed, as sequenced in a study of blood T cells in healthy people across ages. Then a second PCR, running about 6 to 11 cycles, was carried out with a sample-barcoded 5' primer and a J-beta primer mix. From the 5' RACE reads, TCRdb called clonotypes with MiXCR, one entry per CDR3 protein. The repertoire has approximately 900,000 distinct CDR3 sequences, 25% to 35% of them found once; the top ten carry about 9.4%. These same data were also listed under a study on T cells of mothers and their children.

Sequenced sample: blood. These receptors all come from a woman between 35 and 50 years old in good health.

With respect to this clonotype: One base away lies a much larger clone, so this may be a sequencing read error. The chain uses TRBV29-1 and TRBJ1-1; no definite D call. This CDR3 is built from 11 residues. The germline gives CDR1 SQVTM, CDR2 ANQGSEA. DNA for the CDR3: TGCAGCGTGAGCTTCAGCACTGGAGCTTTCTTT. This translates into CSVSFSTGAFF.

The gene calls are TRBV12-3 or TRBV12-4 and TRBJ2-7; no definite D call. The J call may not be correct, given that the DNA end is closer to TRBJ2-5. The CDR3 spans 15 residues. The DNA of the CDR3 is TGTGCCAGCAGTGCTGGTGGGTCTCGGGTGGAGACCCAGTACTTC. Translation: CASSAGGSRVETQYF.

This clonotype was found many times. The V gene is TRBV3-1, the J gene TRBJ2-7; D is possibly TRBD1 or TRBD2 (5 bases each). V lost 5 bases, J lost 3 bases, and 11 bases lay in between. CDR1 and CDR2 (germline): LGHDT, YNNKEL (reference sequence). This CDR3 spans 13 amino acids. CDR3 region: CASSSRGRYEQYF. CDR3 in DNA: TGTGCCAGCAGCTCCCGGGGCCGCTACGAGCAGTACTTC.

V and J are TRBV4-3 and TRBJ2-3, with TRBD2 matching 7 bases. CDR1 and CDR2 from the germline V gene are LGHNA and YSLEER. The V gene end was trimmed by 1 base and the J gene end by 3 bases; junction bases not matched to a gene: 13. The CDR3 is made up of 18 amino acids. The CDR3 nucleotides are TGCGCCAGCAGCCAAGTATACGGGAGGACCTCTTTGACAGATACGCAGTATTTT. Encoded protein: CASSQVYGRTSLTDTQYF.

CDR3 residues: CASSFRQPTDTQYF. In DNA, the CDR3 is TGTGCCAGCAGTTTCCGACAGCCCACAGATACGCAGTATTTT. The chain has TRBV6-2 or TRBV6-3 and TRBJ2-3; weak D call: TRBD1 (5 bases). The V gene's germline CDR1 is MNHEY and CDR2 SVGEGT. Trimming took 4 bases from V and 2 from J, leaving 10 bases between them. The CDR3 is 14 amino acids.

Details on this clonotype: A single base separates this from a much larger clone, so it may be a read error. V and J are TRBV7-9 and TRBJ2-1; no clear D gene. Per the germline V gene, CDR1 is SEHNR and CDR2 is FQNEAQ (reference sequence). V was trimmed by 1 base and J by 10 bases, leaving 11 bases between them. CDR3 length equals 13 residues. The CDR3 DNA sequence: TGTGCCAGCAGCTTAGTGGCCGCGGACGAGCAGTTCTTC. Encoded protein: CASSLVAADEQFF.

This clonotype was seen once. The rearrangement uses TRBV2 and TRBJ1-4; no clear D gene. V was cut by 7 bases and J by 7 bases, with 16 bases left in between. Per germline, CDR1 SNHLY and CDR2 FYNNEI. There are 14 residues in the CDR3. CDR3 DNA: TGTGCCAGCAATCTGGGTATAGGTGGTGAAAAACTGTTTTTT. Protein product: CASNLGIGGEKLFF.

This clonotype appeared many times. The rearrangement uses TRBV7-9 and TRBJ1-2; no reliable D call. V dropped 0 bases and J dropped 8 bases, with 7 bases sitting between them. CDR1 is SEHNR and CDR2 is FQNEAQ in the germline V gene (reference sequence). This CDR3 has 12 amino acids. CDR3 in amino acids: CASSLALGGYTF. CDR3 DNA: TGTGCCAGCAGCTTAGCCTTGGGGGGCTACACCTTC.

This clonotype was observed once. The chain employs TRBV12-3 or TRBV12-4 and TRBJ2-7, with D possibly matching TRBD1 (5 bases). V was clipped by 5 bases and J by 12 bases, with 26 bases between them. This CDR3 has 15 amino acids. The CDR3 loop reads CASSQTARASYGLYF. The DNA of the CDR3 is TGTGCCAGCAGTCAAACGGCCAGGGCCTCCTACGGGCTGTACTTC.

This clonotype was observed a handful of times. The rearrangement links TRBV7-2 to TRBJ2-1, with TRBD2 identical over 8 bases. Trimming cost V 1 base and J 8 bases; bases outside gene matches: 7. In germline, CDR1 is SGHTA, CDR2 FQGNSA. This CDR3 comprises 15 residues. DNA for the CDR3: TGTGCCAGCAGCTTAGTATCGGGGGGGCTCGATGAGCAGTTCTTC. It yields the protein CASSLVSGGLDEQFF.

This clonotype appeared a few times. The gene calls are TRBV6-2 or TRBV6-3 and TRBJ1-2; 9 nucleotides line up with TRBD1. The germline V gene has CDR1 MNHEY and CDR2 SVGEGT. The CDR3 is made up of 15 amino acids. After removal of 6 bases from V and 7 bases from J, the junction contained 12 bases not matched to a gene. CDR3 nucleotides: TGTGCCAGCAGAGAAGGACAGGGGATGCCCGCTGGCTACACCTTC. Residues: CASREGQGMPAGYTF.

This clonotype was detected only a few times. The V call is TRBV18, the J call TRBJ2-2; D possibly corresponds to TRBD1 (6 bases). The CDR3 has 16 residues. Germline V CDR1 and CDR2: KGHSH, LQKENI. The germline V and J ends were trimmed by 4 bases and 1 base, with 13 bases remaining between them. The CDR3 DNA follows: TGTGCCAGCTCACACTCCGGGACACAGAACACCGGGGAGCTGTTTTTT. Protein: CASSHSGTQNTGELFF.

There are many counts of this clonotype. This chain joins TRBV2 and TRBJ1-2, with 12 nucleotides matching TRBD1. Germline CDR1 reads SNHLY; CDR2 reads FYNNEI. The CDR3 is 14 residues long. After removal of 6 bases from V and 8 bases from J, the junction contained 7 bases not matched to a gene. The chain's CDR3 is CASRPGTGGSGYTF. Here the CDR3 DNA reads TGTGCCAGCAGACCCGGGACAGGGGGCAGCGGCTACACCTTC.

Details on this clonotype: Its ends do not fully match the called genes, so a read error is possible. The V gene is TRBV7-9, the J gene TRBJ2-1; no reliable D call. Germline lookup yields CDR1 SEHNR and CDR2 FQNEAQ (reference sequence). The CDR3 loop spans 12 amino acids. The CDR3, as DNA: TGCGCCAGCGCCTACAGTAGCAATGAGCAGTTCTTC. It translates to CASAYSSNEQFF.

This clonotype was seen a few times. V usage is TRBV12-3 or TRBV12-4 and J usage is TRBJ2-7, with D perhaps given as TRBD1 or TRBD2 (6 bases each). V gave up 6 bases and J gave up 5 bases, with 14 bases separating them. This CDR3 is built from 13 residues. The CDR3 protein is CASRLTGRNEQYF. CDR3 DNA: TGTGCCAGCAGACTAACAGGGAGGAACGAGCAGTACTTC.

The sample holds many counts of this clonotype. V is TRBV5-1 and J is TRBJ2-5, with 8 bases fitting TRBD2. The CDR3 spans 15 residues. Germline CDR1 is SGHRS and CDR2 is YFSETQ. Trimming took 4 bases from V and 5 from J; bases not matched to a gene: 10. CDR3 loop: CASSPRAGGPETQYF. The CDR3 region has the DNA TGCGCCAGCAGCCCACGGGCGGGGGGTCCGGAGACCCAGTACTTC.

On this clonotype: A much larger clone lies a single base off, so this may be a read error. The chain carries TRBV7-9 and TRBJ1-4, with D hard to call. CDR3 length equals 14 residues. V lost 5 bases to trimming and J lost 9 bases, with 16 bases between them. Germline-derived CDR1 and CDR2 are SEHNR and FQNEAQ (reference sequence). The CDR3 here is CASSRATAGKKLFF. The DNA of the CDR3 is TGTGCCAGCAGCCGGGCCACAGCGGGTAAAAAACTGTTTTTT.

This clonotype has just a few counts. V is TRBV7-9 and J is TRBJ2-2, with D perhaps being TRBD1 or TRBD2 (5 bases each). The CDR3 length is 15 residues. Germline lookup yields CDR1 SEHNR and CDR2 FQNEAQ (reference sequence). Trimming removed 1 base at V and 4 bases at J, with 10 bases between. The CDR3 coding sequence is TGTGCCAGCAGCTTAGGGGGACCATTCACCGGGGAGCTGTTTTTT. It yields the protein CASSLGGPFTGELFF.

The V gene is TRBV28, the J gene TRBJ2-5; 11 nucleotides match TRBD1. Germline V gene sequence: CDR1 MDHEN, CDR2 SYDVKM. The CDR3 is made up of 16 amino acids. The ends lost 6 bases at V and 5 bases at J; junction bases unmatched: 11. CDR3 amino acids: CASRTGQGASRETQYF. DNA for the CDR3: TGTGCCAGCAGAACCGGACAGGGGGCTTCTAGGGAGACCCAGTACTTC. The entire variable domain, with the rest obtained from reference TRBV28 and TRBJ2-5, is as follows: DVKVTQSSRYLVKRTGEKVFLECVQDMDHENMFWYRQDPGLGLRLIYFSYDVKMKEKGDIPEGYSVSREKKERFSLILESASTNQTSMYLCASRTGQGASRETQYFGPGTRLLVL.

This clonotype has just one count. The chain uses TRBV4-2 and TRBJ2-2; D gene unclear. Between the trimmed V and J ends, which lost 0 bases and 6 bases, there was a span of 11 bases. Per germline, CDR1 LGHNA and CDR2 YNFKEQ. The CDR3 runs to 15 residues. The CDR3 protein is CASSQEASLAGELFF. The CDR3 DNA reads as TGTGCCAGCAGCCAAGAAGCTAGTCTGGCCGGGGAGCTGTTTTTT.

The chain combines TRBV7-2 with TRBJ1-4; a weak D match, TRBD1 (5 bases). Germline V gene sequence: CDR1 SGHTA, CDR2 FQGNSA. Trimming left V 5 bases short and J 6 bases short, with 10 bases between. This CDR3 is built from 13 residues. The CDR3 region has the DNA TGTGCCAGCAGCCGAACAGGTTATGAAAAACTGTTTTTT. The encoded protein is CASSRTGYEKLFF. Looking up the rest from reference TRBV7-2 and TRBJ1-4 gives the full variable domain: GAGVSQSPSNKVTEKGKDVELRCDPISGHTALYWYRQSLGQGLEFLIYFQGNSAPDKSGLPSDRFSAERTGGSVSTLTIQRTQQEDSAVYLCASSRTGYEKLFFGSGTQLSVL.

This rearrangement joins TRBV27 to TRBJ1-2, with a tentative D call TRBD1 (6 bases). Germline V gives CDR1 MNHEY, CDR2 SMNVEV (reference sequence). The CDR3 consists of 16 residues. V lost 0 bases, J lost 6 bases, and 17 bases lay in between. The CDR3 bases are TGTGCCAGCAGTTTATCTACAGGGAATCGGTGGGATGGCTACACCTTC. As protein: CASSLSTGNRWDGYTF.